Listed here is a single TCR beta chain. This record belongs to a study of blood T cell repertoires in COVID-19. About the study: Samples representing acute and convalescent COVID-19 were sourced from the United States, Italy and Spain. T cells, B-cell-depleted T cells, or PBMCs supplied cDNA or gDNA.

V trimming: 3 bases; J trimming: 1 base; junction bases outside the gene matches: 4. There are 15 residues in the CDR3. The germline CDR1 and CDR2 sequences are DFQATT and SNEGSKA (reference sequence). In the original analysis: Estimates of nucleated cell counts were drawn from the amplification of reference gene primers. This table comes from immunoSEQ multiplex PCR, and its TCRdb copy is limited to in-frame clones, with some not included. The D gene and trimming were derived from the DNA, and the V and J assignments and clone size from that table. The repertoire holds fewer than 400,000 clones, with 85% as singletons.

The sequenced sample was peripheral blood. This TCR came from a young woman with acute or convalescent COVID-19. The genes are TRBV20-1 and TRBJ2-2; 8 positions agree with TRBD2. DNA for the CDR3: TGCAGTGCTAGTAGCGGGACGGGGAACACCGGGGAGCTGTTTTTT. This encodes CSASSGTGNTGELFF.